The T cell receptor (beta chain) under discussion was sequenced for a study of blood T cell repertoires in COVID-19. The overall study: COVID-19 samples, acute and convalescent, were from the United States, Italy and Spain. Sources were T cells, B-cell-depleted T cells, or PBMCs; the material itself was cDNA or gDNA.

This clone turned up a few times. Original handling: Amplification with reference gene primers provided the estimates of nucleated cell counts. Sequencing was performed with immunoSEQ multiplex PCR; in TCRdb, only in-frame clones are kept and a portion is missing. V and J calls and clone size follow that table, whereas D and trimming were derived from the DNA. This sample has under 250,000 clones, with around four fifths found just once. The V gene's germline CDR1 is SGHRS and CDR2 YFSETQ. The CDR3 runs 14 residues. J was trimmed by 3 bases and V by 4 bases; bases with no gene match: 4. This receptor was obtained from a man in his fifties or sixties with acute or convalescent COVID-19. The chain employs TRBV5-1 and TRBJ1-3; 7 bases match TRBD1. Sequencing input: peripheral blood. CDR3 sequence: CASSPGTDGNTIYF. CDR3 nucleotide sequence: TGCGCCAGCAGCCCGGGGACAGATGGAAACACCATATATTTT. Together with reference TRBV5-1 and TRBJ1-3, the CDR3 gives the full variable domain: KAGVTQTPRYLIKTRGQQVTLSCSPISGHRSVSWYQQTPGQGLQFLFEYFSETQRNKGNFPGRFSGRQFSNSRSEMNVSTLELGDSALYLCASSPGTDGNTIYFGEGSWLTVV.